The clone carrying this TCR beta chain was picked up a small number of times. This specimen belongs to a study of OX40 agonist ivuxolimab in advanced cancers. V was pared by 0 bases and J by 7 bases, with 4 bases between. Germline CDR1 SGHDT, CDR2 YYEEEE. CDR3 length equals 11 residues. Libraries were prepared by immunoSEQ multiplex PCR; TCRdb keeps only in-frame clonotypes and omits some of them. This table holds several thousand clones, around 89% found once. The source material was CD4+ or CD8+ T cells sorted from blood, sampled in a trial of the OX40 agonist ivuxolimab. The sequence derives from an adult with an advanced solid tumor such as melanoma, head and neck, liver or kidney cancer. V is TRBV5-6 and J is TRBJ1-1; D gene uncertain. The CDR3 DNA reads TGTGCCAGCAGCTTGGGTAGTGAAGCTTTCTTT. Its translation is CASSLGSEAFF.